These 9 T cell receptor beta chains were all obtained from the same sample, sequenced in a study of beta chain features in type 1 diabetes (dated by TCRdb to the late 2010s). Libraries were built with the immunoSEQ multiplex PCR assay. All of the isolated RNA was reverse transcribed with the High Capacity cDNA Reverse Transcription Kit, so expressed TCRB transcripts were sequenced. Not all clones reach the TCRdb copy of this immuneACCESS table, which keeps in-frame sequences only. Checked studies attribute under half of the gap to unresolved V genes and leave the rest unexplained. The sample table contains around 280,000 clones; only one count was recorded for 15% of them. In total, the top ten clones hold less than 0.02% of the sample. Results the study describes overall, beyond this receptor: In all four CD4+ subsets, TCRB CDR3 length was moderately but significantly shorter in type 1 diabetes patients.

What these receptors recognize is not known. Specimen: naive CD4+ T cells from blood. Explained via the paper, the cell subset or site label denotes: true naive CD4+ T cells. Receptors were obtained from a man aged 18 to 30 with type 1 diabetes.

The rearrangement uses TRBV29-1 and TRBJ2-7; perhaps TRBD1 as D (5 bases). The germline V gene encodes CDR1 SQVTM and CDR2 ANQGSEA. There are 12 residues in the CDR3. Trimming stripped 5 bases from V and 1 base from J, with 9 bases between. Here the CDR3 reads CSVIGDSYEQYF. CDR3 nucleotides: TGCAGCGTTATAGGGGATTCCTACGAGCAGTACTTC.

This clone has a handful of counts. The V and J genes are TRBV6-1 and TRBJ1-2, with D possibly TRBD1 on 5 matching bases. Germline CDR1 MNHNS, CDR2 SASEGT. The ends were cut back, 7 bases at V and 4 bases at J, with 19 bases in the middle. This CDR3 comprises 15 residues. The CDR3 loop reads CASKTAAGVGYGYTF. In DNA form, the CDR3 reads TGTGCCAGCAAGACGGCGGCGGGGGTAGGCTATGGCTACACCTTC.

This clone was seen a handful of times. The chain recombines TRBV7-2 with TRBJ2-1; no reliable D call. The CDR3 is 16 residues long. The V end lost 2 bases, the J end lost 6 bases, and 17 bases lay between the germline ends. Per germline, CDR1 SGHTA and CDR2 FQGNSA. CDR3 sequence reads: CASSLPGATFGNEQFF. CDR3 nucleotides: TGTGCCAGCAGCTTACCAGGCGCAACCTTCGGCAATGAGCAGTTCTTC.

CDR3 DNA sequence: TGCAGCGTTGAAGTCCGAGGGATCTCCTACGAGCAGTACTTC. This gives the protein CSVEVRGISYEQYF. This chain uses TRBV29-1 with TRBJ2-7; D may be TRBD2 (5 bases). The V end was cut by 1 base, the J end by 0 bases, with 10 bases between. Germline assignment: CDR1 SQVTM and CDR2 ANQGSEA. The CDR3 extends over 14 amino acids.

The rearrangement joins TRBV30 to TRBJ1-2; TRBD1 matches 9 bases. The V gene end was trimmed by 4 bases and the J gene end by 8 bases; junction bases not matched to a gene: 11. The CDR3 contains 14 residues. CDR1 is GTSNPN and CDR2 is SVGIG in the germline V gene (reference sequence). The CDR3 reads CAWNRGDRGEGYTF. CDR3 sequence (DNA): TGTGCCTGGAACCGAGGCGACAGGGGGGAAGGCTACACCTTC.

This clone was detected a few times. The chain has TRBV7-9 and TRBJ2-7; TRBD1 agrees at 7 bases. The CDR3 is 13 amino acids. The V gene's germline CDR1 is SEHNR and CDR2 FQNEAQ (reference sequence). The junction had 6 bases not matched to a gene; V was cut back by 4 bases and J by 6 bases. As DNA, the CDR3 is TGTGCCAGCAGCTCACAGGGGCCGGGCGAGCAGTACTTC. Amino acid sequence: CASSSQGPGEQYF. The variable domain in full, with the rest retrieved from reference TRBV7-9 and TRBJ2-7, is DTGVSQNPRHKITKRGQNVTFRCDPISEHNRLYWYRQTLGQGPEFLTYFQNEAQLEKSRLLSDRFSAERPKGSFSTLEIQRTEQGDSAMYLCASSSQGPGEQYFGPGTRLTVT.

The chain recombines TRBV4-1 with TRBJ1-2; D ambiguous. The germline gives CDR1 MGHRA, CDR2 YSYEKL. This CDR3 is built from 14 residues. The ends were cut back, 0 bases at V and 12 bases at J, with 17 bases in the middle. In nucleotides, the CDR3 is TGCGCCAGCAGCCAAGACGGTCGGGAAGGATCAGACACCTTC. Amino acids: CASSQDGREGSDTF.

This clone was seen a handful of times. The chain is built from TRBV7-9 and TRBJ2-5, with a tentative D call TRBD1 (6 bases). The CDR3 loop spans 14 amino acids. V lost 5 bases, J lost 1 base, and 11 bases lay in between. Germline V gene sequence: CDR1 SEHNR, CDR2 FQNEAQ (reference sequence). The CDR3 DNA is TGTGCCAGCAGCCTACAGGGCTTCCAAGAGACCCAGTACTTC. Translated: CASSLQGFQETQYF.

The chain employs TRBV28 and TRBJ2-7, with a weak D call TRBD2 (5 bases). CDR1 and CDR2 from the germline V gene are MDHEN and SYDVKM. The CDR3 totals 14 residues. The ends were cut back, 6 bases at V and 0 bases at J, with 12 bases in the middle. CDR3 residues: CASRSRGDSYEQYF. CDR3 bases: TGTGCCAGCAGGAGCCGGGGAGACTCCTACGAGCAGTACTTC.